This entry lists 26 T cell receptor beta chains sequenced from one sample in a study of blood T cell repertoires in COVID-19. The method was immunoSEQ multiplex PCR; TCRdb's version includes in-frame clones alone and lacks a portion of them. The sample yields about 70,000 clones, roughly four fifths seen once. Sequencing was performed on peripheral blood. All receptors come from a woman in her seventies with acute or convalescent COVID-19.

The chain combines TRBV4-1 with TRBJ2-7; possibly TRBD1 for D (6 bases). V lost 7 bases to trimming and J lost 3 bases, with 13 bases between them. The CDR3 runs to 13 residues. Germline assignment: CDR1 MGHRA and CDR2 YSYEKL. This CDR3 is CASKQGSGYEQYF. CDR3 nucleotides: TGCGCCAGCAAGCAGGGGTCAGGCTACGAGCAGTACTTC.

This rearrangement joins TRBV12-5 to TRBJ2-2, with 7 nucleotides matching TRBD2. The length of the CDR3 is 16 residues. J was trimmed by 4 bases and V by 0 bases; bases with no gene match: 5. Looked up from germline, CDR1 is LGHNT and CDR2 is FRNRAP. The CDR3, as DNA: TGTGCTAGTGGTTTGGTAACCGGGAGGCCCACCGGGGAGCTGTTTTTT. It translates to CASGLVTGRPTGELFF.

This clone was seen only once. V usage is TRBV28 and J usage is TRBJ1-5; 10 nucleotides align to TRBD1. The CDR3 spans 16 residues. Germline V lookup: CDR1 MDHEN, CDR2 SYDVKM. The J segment lost 7 bases and the V segment lost 6 bases, leaving 12 bases of the junction unmatched. CDR3 sequence (DNA): TGTGCCAGCAGAGACGGGACAGGGGTAGTGAGCCAGCCCCAGCATTTT. As protein: CASRDGTGVVSQPQHF. Based on the CDR3 plus reference TRBV28 and TRBJ1-5, the full variable domain is DVKVTQSSRYLVKRTGEKVFLECVQDMDHENMFWYRQDPGLGLRLIYFSYDVKMKEKGDIPEGYSVSREKKERFSLILESASTNQTSMYLCASRDGTGVVSQPQHFGDGTRLSIL.

The V call is TRBV6-5, the J call TRBJ2-2; 8 bases are a match to TRBD1. Germline V gene lookup returns CDR1 MNHEY and CDR2 SVGAGI. The V segment lost 5 bases and the J segment 4 bases; nucleotides outside the gene matches: 6. This CDR3 contains 15 residues. CDR3 in amino acids: CASSRTQGGTGELFF. The CDR3 DNA follows: TGTGCCAGCAGTCGTACACAGGGGGGCACCGGGGAGCTGTTTTTT.

This chain connects TRBV6-6 to TRBJ2-7, with a tentative D call TRBD1 (6 bases). Germline values: CDR1 MNHNY, CDR2 SVGAGI (reference sequence). V gave up 6 bases and J gave up 1 base, with 19 bases separating them. CDR3 length equals 16 residues. CDR3 residues: CASRDTSTGYSYEQYF. The CDR3 coding sequence is TGTGCCAGCAGAGATACCTCAACAGGGTATTCCTACGAGCAGTACTTC.

This clone occurred once. The chain recombines TRBV28 with TRBJ1-5, with 9 bases lining up with TRBD1. The V and J ends lost 2 bases and 6 bases, in that order; junction bases with no gene match: 5. CDR1 and CDR2 (germline): MDHEN, SYDVKM. The CDR3 sequence is 15 residues long. CDR3 coding DNA: TGTGCCAGCAGTTTAGCACAGGGGGCATTTCAGCCCCAGCATTTT. As protein: CASSLAQGAFQPQHF.

The V and J genes are TRBV6-5 and TRBJ1-1; the D gene is possibly TRBD1 (6 bases). This CDR3 is 15 amino acids long. In germline, CDR1 is MNHEY, CDR2 SVGAGI. V was trimmed by 7 bases and J by 0 bases, leaving 15 bases between them. CDR3 protein: CASNHGQHMNTEAFF. The DNA of the CDR3 is TGTGCCAGCAACCACGGACAGCACATGAACACTGAAGCTTTCTTT.

This clone was recorded a few times. V and J are TRBV4-1 and TRBJ1-2, with a possible D match to TRBD1 (6 bases). Germline lookup yields CDR1 MGHRA and CDR2 YSYEKL. This CDR3 is built from 13 residues. V was trimmed by 6 bases and J by 4 bases, leaving 12 bases between them. DNA of the CDR3: TGCGCCAGCAGTGGCAGGGGTGCCTATGGCTACACCTTC. This codes for CASSGRGAYGYTF.

The chain employs TRBV5-1 and TRBJ1-2; tentatively, D is TRBD1 (5 bases). Trimming took off 4 bases at V and 4 bases at J, with 11 bases between the two ends. From germline, CDR1 is SGHRS and CDR2 YFSETQ. The CDR3 spans 13 residues. CDR3 residues: CASSARVTYGYTF. The CDR3 DNA sequence: TGCGCCAGCAGCGCCAGGGTTACCTATGGCTACACCTTC.

The chain has TRBV19 and TRBJ2-2; 7 bases agree with TRBD1. This CDR3 has 15 amino acids. Losses at the gene ends were 10 bases for V and 1 base for J; bases not matched to a gene: 9. Germline V gene data show CDR1 as LNHDA and CDR2 as SQIVND (reference sequence). CDR3 residues: CAIGPRQGNTGELFF. The CDR3 DNA is TGTGCCATTGGACCACGACAGGGGAACACCGGGGAGCTGTTTTTT.

This clone has a handful of counts. The V call is TRBV6-6, the J call TRBJ2-1; no clear D gene. V lost 2 bases to trimming and J lost 7 bases, with 6 bases between them. The CDR3 totals 12 residues. CDR1 and CDR2 (germline): MNHNY, SVGAGI (reference sequence). The CDR3 protein is CASSYPGNEQFF. Here the CDR3 DNA reads TGTGCCAGCAGTTACCCCGGGAATGAGCAGTTCTTC.

This chain connects TRBV11-2 to TRBJ2-2, with 11 bases that match TRBD2. With V trimmed by 3 bases and J by 0 bases, 9 bases remained unmatched. CDR3 size: 19 residues. Looked up from germline, CDR1 is SGHAT and CDR2 is FQNNGV. In DNA form, the CDR3 reads TGTGCCAGCAGCTTGGCCCCACCTAGCGGGAGGCCGAACACCGGGGAGCTGTTTTTT. Protein product: CASSLAPPSGRPNTGELFF.

V and J are TRBV5-1 and TRBJ2-1; the D gene is possibly TRBD1 (5 bases). The V gene lost 6 bases and the J gene lost 3 bases, with 13 bases spanning the gap. The CDR3 length is 14 residues. CDR1 is SGHRS and CDR2 is YFSETQ in the germline V gene. CDR3 bases: TGCGCCAGCACGTCTCAGGGTATCTACAATGAGCAGTTCTTC. Translated: CASTSQGIYNEQFF.

V is TRBV25-1 and J is TRBJ2-6, with D possibly TRBD2 on 6 matching bases. V was cut by 2 bases and J by 5 bases, with 10 bases left in between. CDR1 and CDR2 from the germline V gene are MGHDK and SYGVNS. The CDR3 runs to 15 residues. CDR3 bases: TGTGCCAGCAGTGAACCCGGGGGACGGGCCAACGTCCTGACTTTC. Translation gives CASSEPGGRANVLTF.

The chain couples TRBV27 to TRBJ1-2; tentative D call: TRBD1 (5 bases). V gave up 6 bases and J gave up 4 bases, with 15 bases separating them. This CDR3 contains 14 residues. CDR1 is MNHEY, CDR2 SMNVEV, per germline (reference sequence). CDR3 sequence reads: CASSRSPDSYGYTF. CDR3 in DNA: TGTGCCAGCAGCCGTAGTCCCGACAGCTATGGCTACACCTTC.

The CDR3 spells CASSPDRTGYGYTF. In DNA, the CDR3 is TGTGCCAGCAGTCCCGACAGGACCGGTTATGGCTACACCTTC. This sequence joins TRBV27 and TRBJ1-2; possibly TRBD1 for D (6 bases). Germline lookup yields CDR1 MNHEY and CDR2 SMNVEV (reference sequence). The ends were cut back, 5 bases at V and 5 bases at J, with 15 bases in the middle. The CDR3 contains 14 residues.

The CDR3 DNA reads as TGTGCCAGCTCACCAAAGACTAGTCGAACCTACGAGCAGTACTTC. This encodes CASSPKTSRTYEQYF. The chain employs TRBV18 and TRBJ2-7, with D tentatively TRBD2 (6 bases). This CDR3 contains 15 residues. Germline values: CDR1 KGHSH, CDR2 LQKENI. The V gene lost 2 bases and the J gene lost 2 bases, with 13 bases spanning the gap.

The chain is built from TRBV3-1 (or the pseudogene TRBV3-2) and TRBJ2-7; D ambiguous. Between the trimmed V and J ends, which lost 4 bases and 2 bases, there was a span of 15 bases. This CDR3 is 15 amino acids long. Germline CDR1 LGHDT, CDR2 YNNKEL (reference sequence). The CDR3: CASSPLAGSTYEQYF. CDR3 DNA: TGTGCCAGCAGCCCGCTGGCAGGTAGTACCTACGAGCAGTACTTC.

This chain connects TRBV7-2 to TRBJ1-5; 7 positions match TRBD1. The CDR3 loop spans 13 amino acids. The junction had 1 base not matched to a gene; V was cut back by 1 base and J by 7 bases. The germline CDR1 and CDR2 sequences are SGHTA and FQGNSA. CDR3: CASSLDRGQPQHF. CDR3 DNA sequence: TGTGCCAGCAGCTTAGACAGGGGACAGCCCCAGCATTTT.

The genes are TRBV3-1 (or the pseudogene TRBV3-2) and TRBJ2-3; the match to TRBD2 covers 11 bases. Losses at the gene ends were 4 bases for V and 6 bases for J; bases not matched to a gene: 6. In germline, CDR1 is LGHDT, CDR2 YNNKEL (reference sequence). There are 15 residues in the CDR3. The CDR3 here is CASSPTSGTFDTQYF. Written as DNA, the CDR3 is TGTGCCAGCAGCCCGACTAGCGGGACTTTTGATACGCAGTATTTT.

About this clone itself: At one end, the junction sequence differs from germline, possibly due to a read error. The rearrangement joins TRBV28 to TRBJ2-5; D is perhaps TRBD1 (5 bases). This CDR3 is built from 12 residues. Germline assignment: CDR1 MDHEN and CDR2 SYDVKM. CDR3 loop: CASSLGDRAANF. The CDR3 coding sequence is TGTGCCAGCAGTTTAGGAGACAGAGCAGCGAACTTC.

The V gene is TRBV6-2 or TRBV6-3, the J gene TRBJ2-7, with 7 bases identical to TRBD1. Trimming at V came to 2 bases and at J to 5 bases, leaving 9 bases not matched to a gene. The CDR3 has 15 amino acids. Germline CDR1 MNHEY, CDR2 SVGEGT. DNA for the CDR3: TGTGCCAGCAGTTACGGGACAGCACCAAAGAACGAGCAGTACTTC. Protein sequence: CASSYGTAPKNEQYF.

The chain has TRBV28 and TRBJ1-1; TRBD1 might be the D (5 bases). Germline CDR1 reads MDHEN; CDR2 reads SYDVKM. This CDR3 comprises 16 residues. V dropped 0 bases and J dropped 4 bases, with 15 bases sitting between them. The CDR3 reads CASSLWSPREGTEAFF. For the CDR3, the DNA is TGTGCCAGCAGTTTATGGTCCCCCAGGGAAGGCACTGAAGCTTTCTTT.

The chain couples TRBV28 to TRBJ1-2; no clear D. From germline, CDR1 is MDHEN and CDR2 SYDVKM. CDR3 length: 12 amino acids. With 1 base removed from V and 7 bases from J, the gap between germline ends came to 7 bases. The CDR3 reads CASSLFTAGYTF. The CDR3 DNA sequence: TGTGCCAGCAGTTTATTCACAGCTGGCTACACCTTC.

This sequence joins TRBV7-2 and TRBJ1-1; D perhaps matches TRBD1 (5 bases). The CDR3 loop spans 15 amino acids. V lost 3 bases and J lost 4, with 15 bases in between. Germline values: CDR1 SGHTA, CDR2 FQGNSA. The CDR3 bases are TGTGCCAGCAGCTTTGCAGGGAACCGAATCACTGAAGCTTTCTTT. Translation: CASSFAGNRITEAFF. The complete variable domain, with remaining parts taken from reference TRBV7-2 and TRBJ1-1, reads GAGVSQSPSNKVTEKGKDVELRCDPISGHTALYWYRQSLGQGLEFLIYFQGNSAPDKSGLPSDRFSAERTGGSVSTLTIQRTQQEDSAVYLCASSFAGNRITEAFFGQGTRLTVV.

In its sample, this clone was seen once. The chain carries TRBV10-3 and TRBJ1-6; 7 bases align to TRBD1. V shed 2 bases and J 9 bases; nucleotides not matched to a gene: 7. This CDR3 has 15 residues. Germline V gene data show CDR1 as ENHRY and CDR2 as SYGVKD. CDR3 sequence reads: CAISEEGARVSPLHF. CDR3 bases: TGTGCCATCAGTGAGGAGGGGGCAAGGGTTTCACCCCTCCACTTT.